This TCR beta chain was documented in a study of CD8 T cells in Susac syndrome (dated by TCRdb to the late 2010s). Regarding the complete study: Among the Susac syndrome patients who were sequenced, clinically active disease was present in 5 or 6 and clinical remission was observed in roughly eight. Repertoire sequencing was used to test whether CD8+ T cell activation and differentiation in Susac syndrome was antigen driven. At the time of blood withdrawal, Susac syndrome patients were either therapy-naive, taking corticosteroids (with some also receiving IVIg), or on IVIg alone.

The CDR3, cysteine through phenylalanine, is 14 amino acids long. This entry keeps only the CDR3 DNA: 42 bases, framed from base 1. Relative to germline, V is missing 7 bases and J is missing 5 bases, with 8 bases of the junction outside any gene match. Via the germline V gene, CDR1 is MNHEY and CDR2 SVGEGT. High-throughput TCR beta sequencing profiled peripheral blood CD8+ and CD4+ T cells from healthy donors, Susac syndrome patients and multiple sclerosis patients. The Susac syndrome patients fulfilled recently defined diagnostic criteria for either definite or probable disease. Bulk CD8+ and CD4+ T cells were purified by magnetic negative isolation, while CD8+ TEMRA cells were enriched using FACS. Blood was drawn into EDTA tubes, processed within 24 hours, and PBMCs were isolated by density gradient centrifugation. PBMCs destined for TCR sequencing were cryopreserved in liquid nitrogen and later thawed in a 37 °C water bath. Purity of sorted or isolated CD4+, CD8+ and CD8+ TEMRA cells was at least 90%.

Worth noting for this clonotype: Its antigen specificity is not known. Nothing much larger sits one base from this clone, and base qualities are not available.

What the work shows at the level of the full study, not this receptor alone: The CD4+ T cell repertoire of patients with Susac syndrome showed no detectable clonal expansion. The number of individuals in the TCR sequencing and HLA analysis was recognized as being relatively small.

RNA was extracted with the RNeasy kit and roughly 0.45 to 1 ug was reverse transcribed using random hexamers. The immunoSEQ multiplex PCR assay, which covers 54 Vbeta and 13 Jbeta segments, was used to amplify TCR beta CDR3 regions. PCR amplification bias was corrected using a synthetic template baseline for primer optimization and computational correction. In the original analysis: Reads were annotated to V, D and J genes according to IMGT and were analyzed with immunoSEQ Analyzer, with only productive sequences retained. To calculate clonality, Shannon entropy was normalized by log2 of the number of productive unique sequences and then subtracted from one. For each patient and control, public and private clones were evaluated among the 100 most prevalent clones. Susac-specific clones were defined as absent from healthy and MS cohorts, around 1,000 published viral clones and other ImmuneACCESS disease sequences. TCRdb reanalyzed the raw reads on its own, using fastp at Q25 for trimming and MiXCR for clone calling, and kept in-frame beta chains. Each CDR3 protein appears once, grouped with its most common genes and DNA. TCRdb's processing, not the authors', yielded these V and J calls. Recorded for this sample are over 150,000 distinct CDR3 sequences; 85% to 95% of them occurred a single time. Of the sample, 0.09% to 0.1% is held by the ten largest clones.

The sequencing input was CD4+ T cells from PBMCs. The chain links TRBV6-2 or TRBV6-3 with TRBJ2-7, with TRBD1 matching 10 junction bases. This sequence was found in a human donor with Susac syndrome. The CDR3 here reads CASNPGQGFHEQYF. The DNA sequence is TGTGCCAGCAATCCGGGACAGGGGTTCCACGAGCAGTACTTC.